The clone carrying this T cell receptor (beta chain) was observed a few times. Its antigen is unknown. This sample stems from a study of cytomegalovirus exposure and HLA in healthy donors. The study's findings and limits: The classifier reportedly diagnosed cytomegalovirus status with high sensitivity and specificity.

The assay was immunoSEQ multiplex PCR, and TCRdb's table has in-frame clones only and misses some. The sample lists under 200,000 clones, roughly 90% occurring once. Trimming removed 6 bases at V and 2 bases at J, with 12 bases between. The CDR3 is 14 residues long. Germline loops: CDR1 MNHNS, CDR2 SASEGT. V gene TRBV6-1 combines with J gene TRBJ2-3; D is ambiguous. The source is a woman younger than 35 in good health and CMV-seronegative. Sequencing input: PBMCs. The CDR3 coding sequence is TGTGCCAGCAGAATCACAGAGTCCACAGATACGCAGTATTTT. Amino acid sequence: CASRITESTDTQYF.